This T cell receptor beta chain was captured by sequencing in a study of T cells after yellow fever vaccination. With 4 bases clipped from V and 6 bases from J, the junction kept 7 bases outside the gene matches. Per the germline V gene, CDR1 is SEHNR and CDR2 is FQNEAQ (reference sequence). This CDR3 comprises 16 residues. Making TCR cDNA involved 5'RACE template switching, which added UMIs and a universal primer site. MiXCR was run by TCRdb on the 5' RACE reads, yielding one entry per CDR3 protein. The sample lists 150,000 to 200,000 distinct CDR3 sequences, around 10% seen once, with about 40% in the top ten. A few counts support this clonotype.

J is TRBJ2-2 and V is TRBV7-9; 11 bases map to TRBD2. The source was CD8+ T cells sorted from PBMCs, collected 15 days after the yellow fever booster vaccination. The clonotype originates from a man between 18 and 29 years old who received the YFV17D yellow fever vaccine. CDR3 protein: CASSSLAGGLSGELFF. CDR3 DNA: TGTGCCAGCAGCTCCCTAGCGGGGGGTTTGTCCGGGGAGCTGTTTTTT.